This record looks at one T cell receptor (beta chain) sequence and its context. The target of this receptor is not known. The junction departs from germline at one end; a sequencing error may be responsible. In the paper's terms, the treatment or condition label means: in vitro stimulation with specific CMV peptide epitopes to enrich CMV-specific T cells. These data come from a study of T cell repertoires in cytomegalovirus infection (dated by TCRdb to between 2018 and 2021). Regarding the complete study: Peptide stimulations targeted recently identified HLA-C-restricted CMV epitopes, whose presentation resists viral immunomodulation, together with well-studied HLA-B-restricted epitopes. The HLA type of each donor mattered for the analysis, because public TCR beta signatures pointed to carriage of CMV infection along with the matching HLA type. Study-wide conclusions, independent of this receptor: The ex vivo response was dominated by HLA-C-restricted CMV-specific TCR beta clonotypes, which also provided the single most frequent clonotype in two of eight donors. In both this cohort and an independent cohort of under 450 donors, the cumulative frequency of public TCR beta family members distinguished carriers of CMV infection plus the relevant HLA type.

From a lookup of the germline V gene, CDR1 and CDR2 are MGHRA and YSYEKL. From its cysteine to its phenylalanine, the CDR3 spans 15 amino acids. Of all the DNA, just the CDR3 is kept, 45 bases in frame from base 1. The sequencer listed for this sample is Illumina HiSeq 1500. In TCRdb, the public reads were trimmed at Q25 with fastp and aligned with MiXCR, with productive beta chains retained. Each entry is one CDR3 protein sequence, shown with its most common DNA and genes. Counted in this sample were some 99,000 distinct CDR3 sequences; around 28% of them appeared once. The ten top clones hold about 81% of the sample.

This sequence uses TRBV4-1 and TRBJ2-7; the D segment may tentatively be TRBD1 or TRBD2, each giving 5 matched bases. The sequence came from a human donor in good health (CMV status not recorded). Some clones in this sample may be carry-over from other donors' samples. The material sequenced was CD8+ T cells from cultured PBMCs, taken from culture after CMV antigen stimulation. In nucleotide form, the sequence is TGTGCCAGCAGCCAAGGAACGGGACCATCCTACGAGCAGTACTTC. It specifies CASSQGTGPSYEQYF.